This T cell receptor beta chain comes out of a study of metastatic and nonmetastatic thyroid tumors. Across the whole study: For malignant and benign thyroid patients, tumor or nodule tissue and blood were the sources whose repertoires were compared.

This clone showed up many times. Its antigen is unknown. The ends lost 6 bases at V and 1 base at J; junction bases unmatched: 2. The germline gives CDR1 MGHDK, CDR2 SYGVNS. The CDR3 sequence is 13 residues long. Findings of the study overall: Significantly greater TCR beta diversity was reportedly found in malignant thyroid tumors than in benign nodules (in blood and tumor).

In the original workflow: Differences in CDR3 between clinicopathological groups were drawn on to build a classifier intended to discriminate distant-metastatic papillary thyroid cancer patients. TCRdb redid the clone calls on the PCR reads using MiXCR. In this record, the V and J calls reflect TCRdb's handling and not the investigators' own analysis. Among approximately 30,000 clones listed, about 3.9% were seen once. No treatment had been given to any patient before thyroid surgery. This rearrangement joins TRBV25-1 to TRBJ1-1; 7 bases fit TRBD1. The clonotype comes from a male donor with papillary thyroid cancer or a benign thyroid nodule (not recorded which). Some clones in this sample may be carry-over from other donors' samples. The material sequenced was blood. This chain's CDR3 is CASRQGSNTEAFF. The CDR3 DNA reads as TGTGCCAGCAGACAGGGGTCGAACACTGAAGCTTTCTTT.